This T cell receptor (beta chain) is from a study of PD-L1 blockade in urothelial cancer. As for the study in general: Each patient had 0 to 3 earlier chemotherapy regimens. Blood underwent analysis 3 weeks (second dose) and 6 weeks after treatment began. A median blood sample held about 140,000 T cells and tens of thousands of unique TCRs.

The CDR3 is made up of 11 amino acids. Germline V gene sequence: CDR1 MNHNS, CDR2 SASEGT. The trim removed 8 bases at V and 6 bases at J, leaving 4 bases unmatched. Synthetic templates analogous to TCR were spiked into all PCRs individually. Produced via immunoSEQ multiplex PCR; TCRdb's table is partial and in-frame only. The data hold some 40,000 clones, with under 95% observed a single time. Stated time point: peripheral blood 6 weeks after treatment start. The chain uses TRBV6-1 and TRBJ2-7; 7 nucleotides agree with TRBD2. The receptor was isolated from a man between 65 and 79 years old with urothelial cancer. Sequencing was performed on PBMCs, taken around atezolizumab (anti-PD-L1) treatment. The CDR3 sequence is CASGGVGEQYF. The DNA of the CDR3 is TGTGCCAGCGGGGGGGTTGGCGAGCAGTACTTC.